This T cell receptor (beta chain) was identified during a study of blood T cell repertoires in COVID-19. Study information: Material from acute and convalescent COVID-19 was sourced from the United States, Italy and Spain. Sample material is recorded as cDNA or gDNA derived from T cells, B-cell-depleted T cells, or PBMCs.

CDR3 length equals 16 residues. The germline CDR1 and CDR2 sequences are MNHNY and SVGAGI (reference sequence). The V gene lost 0 bases and the J gene lost 1 base, with 12 bases spanning the gap. Per the original methods: Reference gene primers were amplified, and this amplification served to estimate nucleated cell counts. Assay: immunoSEQ multiplex PCR; the TCRdb copy retains only in-frame clones and omits some. D and trimming come from the DNA, and the V and J calls and clone size come from that table. The sample includes under 50,000 clones, around 92% of them seen just once. Sequencing used peripheral blood. The source is a human donor in a cohort sampled during active COVID-19. The V gene is TRBV6-6, the J gene TRBJ1-2; D gene ambiguous. CDR3 DNA sequence: TGTGCCAGCAGTTACTCTGCAGGCCCTAATAACTATGGCTACACCTTC. Amino acid sequence: CASSYSAGPNNYGYTF.